This record concerns one TCR beta chain sequence. It lacks a known antigen. No base qualities exist here, and no much larger clone lies one base off it. The immunoSEQ Assay, a bias-controlled multiplex PCR, was used to amplify TCRbeta CDR3 regions from genomic DNA. The published analysis was carried out like this. Nucleated cell counts per sample were estimated from amplification of reference gene primers within the assay. Sequence reads were collapsed and filtered to measure the absolute abundance of every unique TCRbeta CDR3 rearrangement. For each sample, productive Simpson clonality was calculated as the square root of Simpson's diversity index over productive rearrangements. This immuneACCESS table, as held by TCRdb, lists in-frame sequences with V and J called but not all clones. Of the missing ones, under half trace to an unresolved V gene in checked studies; the others have no known cause. V, J and clone size reflect that table, while D and trimming were determined from the DNA. The table for this sample lists about 240,000 clones; 81% of them were counted only once. The biggest ten clones account for 7.5% of the sample.

At one collaborating source in Seattle, patients were enrolled during active infection and were followed longitudinally through the course of disease. The collaborating institutions used their own protocols to collect whole blood in K2EDTA tubes. Collaborator samples were shipped for TCRbeta analysis as frozen whole blood, isolated PBMCs, or DNA extracted from either sample type. The data derive from a study of blood T cell repertoires in COVID-19 (dated by TCRdb to about 2020). For the study in its entirety: Samples from collaborators originated in the United States, Italy and Spain and spanned both the acute and convalescent phases of COVID-19. The sample metadata nearly always contained a de-identified subject ID, COVID-19 status, age in years and sex. The prospective study material was composed of cDNA or gDNA derived from T cells, B-cell-depleted T cells, or PBMCs. The repertoires were released in a freely available public database intended as a resource for research on the immune response to SARS-CoV-2. Samples came from the ongoing ImmuneRACE study (first 160 participants) plus 1,254 subjects from 6 global collaborators. The dataset comprised deeply sampled blood TCRbeta repertoires from subjects exposed to, actively infected with, or recovered from COVID-19. Where available, HLA class I and class II types were taken from metadata supplied by the sample provider and were not determined by assay-based typing.

V is shortened by 5 bases, J by 5 bases, and the region joining them spans 14 bases. The CDR3 holds 14 amino acids from the cysteine to the phenylalanine. CDR3 DNA is the only sequence kept; it has 42 bases, read in frame from the first base. The CDR1 and CDR2 encoded by the germline V gene are SGHRS and YFSETQ. General conclusions and limits of the study: The quantity of clinical and demographic metadata differed by source and by participant and was supplied without curation.

The sequence was collected from a woman older than 75 with COVID-19, enrolled during active disease. The source material was peripheral blood. The V and J segments used are TRBV5-1 and TRBJ2-1; perhaps TRBD2 is the D gene, with 6 bases matching. Read as DNA, the sequence is TGCGCCAGCAGGGAGGGCGGCACCCACAATGAGCAGTTCTTC. The resulting protein is CASREGGTHNEQFF.